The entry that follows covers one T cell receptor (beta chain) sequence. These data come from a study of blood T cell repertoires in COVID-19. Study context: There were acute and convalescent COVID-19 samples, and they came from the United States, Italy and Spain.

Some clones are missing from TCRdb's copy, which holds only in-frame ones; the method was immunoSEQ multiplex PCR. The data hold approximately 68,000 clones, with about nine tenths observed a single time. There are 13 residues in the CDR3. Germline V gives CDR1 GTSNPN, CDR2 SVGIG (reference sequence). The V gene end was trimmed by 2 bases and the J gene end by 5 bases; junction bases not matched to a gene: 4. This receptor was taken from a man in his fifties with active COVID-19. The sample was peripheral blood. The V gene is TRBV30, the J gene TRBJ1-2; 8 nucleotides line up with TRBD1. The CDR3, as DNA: TGTGCCTGGAGTCTTCAGGGGGCATATGGCTACACCTTC. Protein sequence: CAWSLQGAYGYTF.